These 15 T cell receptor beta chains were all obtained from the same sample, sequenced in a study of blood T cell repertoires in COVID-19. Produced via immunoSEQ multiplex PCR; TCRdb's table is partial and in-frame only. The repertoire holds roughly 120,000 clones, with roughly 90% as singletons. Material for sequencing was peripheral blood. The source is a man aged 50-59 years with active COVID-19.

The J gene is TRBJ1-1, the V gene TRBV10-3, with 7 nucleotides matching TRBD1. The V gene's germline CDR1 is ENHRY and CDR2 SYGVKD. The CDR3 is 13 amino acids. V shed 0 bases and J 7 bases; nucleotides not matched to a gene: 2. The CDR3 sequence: CAISESGTVEAFF. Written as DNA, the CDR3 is TGTGCCATCAGTGAGTCTGGGACAGTTGAAGCTTTCTTT.

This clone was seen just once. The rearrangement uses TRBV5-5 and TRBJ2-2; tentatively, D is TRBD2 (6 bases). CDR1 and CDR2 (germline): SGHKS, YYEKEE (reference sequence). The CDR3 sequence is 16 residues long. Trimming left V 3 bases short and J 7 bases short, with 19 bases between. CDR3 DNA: TGTGCCAGCAGCTCGCGGCTAGCGATATGGGTCGGGGAGCTGTTTTTT. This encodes CASSSRLAIWVGELFF.

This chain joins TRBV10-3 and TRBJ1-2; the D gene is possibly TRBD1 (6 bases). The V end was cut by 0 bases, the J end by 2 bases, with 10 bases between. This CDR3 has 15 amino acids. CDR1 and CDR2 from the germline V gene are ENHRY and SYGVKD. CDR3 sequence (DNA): TGTGCCATCAGTGAGTCGCCAGGGGCGAACTATGGCTACACCTTC. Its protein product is CAISESPGANYGYTF.

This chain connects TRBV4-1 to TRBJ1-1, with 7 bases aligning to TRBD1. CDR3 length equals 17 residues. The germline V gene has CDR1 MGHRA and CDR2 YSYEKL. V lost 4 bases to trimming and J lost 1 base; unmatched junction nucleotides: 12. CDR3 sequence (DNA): TGCGCCAGCAGCCGAGGAAGCGGACAGGCGAAGAACACTGAAGCTTTCTTT. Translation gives CASSRGSGQAKNTEAFF.

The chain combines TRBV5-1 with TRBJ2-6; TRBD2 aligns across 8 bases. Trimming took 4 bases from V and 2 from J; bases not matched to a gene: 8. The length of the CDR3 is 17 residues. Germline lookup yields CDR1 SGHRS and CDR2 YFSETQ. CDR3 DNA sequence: TGCGCCAGCAGCGGAACCGGGACTAGGACTGGGGCCAACGTCCTGACTTTC. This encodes CASSGTGTRTGANVLTF.

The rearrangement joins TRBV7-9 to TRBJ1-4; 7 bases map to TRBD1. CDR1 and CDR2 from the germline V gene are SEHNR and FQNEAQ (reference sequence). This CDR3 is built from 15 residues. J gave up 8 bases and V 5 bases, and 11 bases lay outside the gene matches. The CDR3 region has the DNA TGTGCCAGCAGCGCAGGCCACAGGGGAGGAGAAAAACTGTTTTTT. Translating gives CASSAGHRGGEKLFF.

The CDR3 coding sequence is TGTGCCAGCAGTCCATCCCTCCCACAGGGTCGCGGCTACACCTTC. It encodes CASSPSLPQGRGYTF. This chain joins TRBV3-1 (or the pseudogene TRBV3-2) and TRBJ1-2, with D possibly TRBD1 on 6 matching bases. Trimming shortened V by 6 bases and J by 8 bases, and 22 bases separated the two germline ends. CDR1 and CDR2 from the germline V gene are LGHDT and YNNKEL (reference sequence). The CDR3 extends over 15 amino acids.

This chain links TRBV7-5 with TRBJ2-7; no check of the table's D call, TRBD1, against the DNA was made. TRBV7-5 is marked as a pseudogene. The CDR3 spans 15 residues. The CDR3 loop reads CARSLVTGVEDEQYF. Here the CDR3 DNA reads TGTGCCAGAAGCTTAGTAACAGGGGTTGAGGACGAGCAGTACTTC.

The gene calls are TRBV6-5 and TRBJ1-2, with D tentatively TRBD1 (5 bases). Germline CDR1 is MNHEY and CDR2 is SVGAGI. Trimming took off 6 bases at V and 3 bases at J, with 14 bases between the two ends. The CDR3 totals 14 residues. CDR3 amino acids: CASSSPTGHYGYTF. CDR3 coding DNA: TGTGCCAGCAGCTCACCCACAGGCCACTATGGCTACACCTTC.

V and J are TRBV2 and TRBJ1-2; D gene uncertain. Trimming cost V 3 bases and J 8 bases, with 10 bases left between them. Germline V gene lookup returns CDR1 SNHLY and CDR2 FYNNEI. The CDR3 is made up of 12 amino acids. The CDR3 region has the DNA TGTGCCAGCAGTGAGGGAGGGTCGGGCTACACCTTC. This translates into CASSEGGSGYTF.

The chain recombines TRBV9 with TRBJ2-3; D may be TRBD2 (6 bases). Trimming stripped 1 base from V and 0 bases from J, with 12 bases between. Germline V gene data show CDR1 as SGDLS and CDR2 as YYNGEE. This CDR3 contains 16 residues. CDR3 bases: TGTGCCAGCAGCGTATCCCAGCGGGCTAGCACAGATACGCAGTATTTT. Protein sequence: CASSVSQRASTDTQYF.

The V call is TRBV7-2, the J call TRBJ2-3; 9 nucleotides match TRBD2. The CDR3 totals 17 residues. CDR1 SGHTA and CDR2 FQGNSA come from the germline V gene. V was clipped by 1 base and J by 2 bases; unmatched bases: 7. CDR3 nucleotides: TGTGCCAGCAGCTTAGTCCGAGCGGGGGGACCCACAGATACGCAGTATTTT. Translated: CASSLVRAGGPTDTQYF. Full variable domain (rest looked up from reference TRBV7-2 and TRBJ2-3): GAGVSQSPSNKVTEKGKDVELRCDPISGHTALYWYRQSLGQGLEFLIYFQGNSAPDKSGLPSDRFSAERTGGSVSTLTIQRTQQEDSAVYLCASSLVRAGGPTDTQYFGPGTRLTVL.

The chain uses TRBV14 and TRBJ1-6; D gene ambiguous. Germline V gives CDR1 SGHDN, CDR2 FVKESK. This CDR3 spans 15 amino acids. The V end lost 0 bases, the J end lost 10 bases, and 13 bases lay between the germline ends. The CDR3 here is CASSQDVRIRSPLHF. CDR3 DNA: TGTGCCAGCAGCCAAGATGTGAGGATCCGATCACCCCTCCACTTT.

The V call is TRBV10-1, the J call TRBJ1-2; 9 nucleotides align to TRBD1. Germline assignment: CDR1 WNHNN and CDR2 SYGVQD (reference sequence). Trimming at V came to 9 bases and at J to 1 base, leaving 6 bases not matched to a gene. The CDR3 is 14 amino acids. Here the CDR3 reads CARYRDRVNYGYTF. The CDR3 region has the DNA TGCGCCAGATACCGGGACAGGGTTAACTATGGCTACACCTTC.

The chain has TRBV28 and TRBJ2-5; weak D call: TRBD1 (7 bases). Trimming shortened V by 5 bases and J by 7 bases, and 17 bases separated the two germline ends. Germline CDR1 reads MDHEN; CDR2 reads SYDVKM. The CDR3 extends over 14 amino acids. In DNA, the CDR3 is TGTGCCAGCAGTAAGTTCAGGGGGGTAGGGACCCAGTACTTC. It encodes CASSKFRGVGTQYF. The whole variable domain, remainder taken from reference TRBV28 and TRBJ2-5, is DVKVTQSSRYLVKRTGEKVFLECVQDMDHENMFWYRQDPGLGLRLIYFSYDVKMKEKGDIPEGYSVSREKKERFSLILESASTNQTSMYLCASSKFRGVGTQYFGPGTRLLVL.